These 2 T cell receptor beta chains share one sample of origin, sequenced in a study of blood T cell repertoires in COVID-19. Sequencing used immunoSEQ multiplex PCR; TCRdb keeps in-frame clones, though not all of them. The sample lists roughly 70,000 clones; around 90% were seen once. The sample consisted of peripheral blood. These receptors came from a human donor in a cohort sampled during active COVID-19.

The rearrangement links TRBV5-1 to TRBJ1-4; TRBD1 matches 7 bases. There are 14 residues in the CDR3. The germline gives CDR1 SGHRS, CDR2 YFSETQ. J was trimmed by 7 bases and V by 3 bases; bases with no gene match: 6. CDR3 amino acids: CASSSTGKGEKLFF. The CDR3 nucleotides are TGCGCCAGCAGCTCGACAGGGAAAGGTGAAAAACTGTTTTTT.

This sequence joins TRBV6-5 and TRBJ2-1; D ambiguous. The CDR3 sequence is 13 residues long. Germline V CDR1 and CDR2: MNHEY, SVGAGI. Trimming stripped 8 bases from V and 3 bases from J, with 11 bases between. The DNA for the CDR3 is TGTGCCAGCGCTCTAGACCACTACAATGAGCAGTTCTTC. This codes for CASALDHYNEQFF.